The 6 T cell receptor beta chains reported below all come from one sample, sequenced in a study of T cell repertoires in cytomegalovirus infection. TCRdb independently ran MiXCR on the reads; one entry per CDR3 protein. Here the sample spans roughly 130,000 distinct CDR3 sequences, 7.5% to 9% being singletons. Material for sequencing was PBMCs. The receptor source for this set is a human donor in good health (CMV status not recorded). Some clones in this sample may be carry-over from other donors' samples.

There are many counts of this clonotype. The chain recombines TRBV7-2 with TRBJ2-7; no definite D call. V was trimmed by 2 bases and J by 0 bases, leaving 11 bases between them. The germline V gene encodes CDR1 SGHTA and CDR2 FQGNSA. This CDR3 spans 15 amino acids. CDR3 bases: TGTGCCAGCAGCTTAAATGGCCTTCGCTCCTACGAGCAGTACTTC. Encoded protein: CASSLNGLRSYEQYF.

This clonotype came up a few times. J is TRBJ2-3 and V is TRBV18; D is unresolved. Trimming removed 3 bases at V and 0 bases at J, with 10 bases between. The CDR3 runs 15 residues. Germline V CDR1 and CDR2: KGHSH, LQKENI. The CDR3, as DNA: TGTGCCAGCTCACCGAGAGTGTATAGCACAGATACGCAGTATTTT. It is translated as CASSPRVYSTDTQYF.

This clonotype was recorded at least ten times. The chain joins TRBV2 to TRBJ1-4; 9 bases are a match to TRBD1. Trimming took 4 bases from V and 7 from J; bases not matched to a gene: 7. Germline-derived CDR1 and CDR2 are SNHLY and FYNNEI. This CDR3 is 15 amino acids long. The CDR3 protein is CASSVPTGGGEKLFF. CDR3 coding DNA: TGTGCCAGCAGTGTTCCCACAGGGGGCGGTGAAAAACTGTTTTTT.

In the case of this clonotype: Just one base apart from a much larger clone, this may be a read error. The chain has TRBV25-1 and TRBJ1-2; D call uncertain. The CDR3 sequence is 13 residues long. Germline CDR1 reads MGHDK; CDR2 reads SYGVNS. The CDR3 here is CVSTLGAGYGYTF. The CDR3 DNA reads as TGTGTCAGCACCCTTGGTGCGGGATATGGCTACACCTTC.

This clonotype turned up a few times. This rearrangement joins TRBV19 to TRBJ2-1; TRBD1 agrees at 9 bases. Losses at the gene ends were 3 bases for V and 9 bases for J; bases not matched to a gene: 9. This CDR3 comprises 15 residues. Germline V gene data show CDR1 as LNHDA and CDR2 as SQIVND (reference sequence). CDR3 protein: CASSILPGQGGEQFF. CDR3 DNA sequence: TGTGCCAGTAGTATTCTTCCGGGACAGGGCGGTGAGCAGTTCTTC.

This clonotype was seen a single time. One end of the junction is discordant with germline, which a read error may explain. This chain uses TRBV4-2 with TRBJ1-1; 9 nucleotides line up with TRBD1. The length of the CDR3 is 13 residues. Germline V lookup: CDR1 LGHNA, CDR2 YNFKEQ. CDR3 sequence: CASSTGGLTEASF. CDR3 in DNA: TGTGCCAGCAGCACAGGGGGCTTGACTGAAGCTTCCTTT.